This TCR beta chain was identified in a study of CD8 T cells in Susac syndrome. A word on this clonotype: The junction departs from germline at one end; a sequencing error may be responsible.

Reverse transcription of about 0.5 to 1 ug RNA used random hexamers. TCRdb used MiXCR to reprocess the immunoSEQ multiplex PCR reads, holding one entry per CDR3 protein. The table lists 90,000 to 150,000 distinct CDR3 sequences, 85% to 95% of them singletons, with more than 0.09% in the top ten. The CDR3 runs to 15 residues. CDR1 is PRHDT, CDR2 FYEKMQ, per germline (reference sequence). The gene calls are TRBV13 and TRBJ1-5; possibly TRBD1 for D (5 bases). This receptor was identified in a human donor in good health. The sample comprised CD4+ T cells from PBMCs. The CDR3: CASSLGGSGFQPQLF. As DNA, the CDR3 is TGTGCCAGCAGCTTAGGAGGGTCAGGGTTCCAGCCCCAGCTTTTT.